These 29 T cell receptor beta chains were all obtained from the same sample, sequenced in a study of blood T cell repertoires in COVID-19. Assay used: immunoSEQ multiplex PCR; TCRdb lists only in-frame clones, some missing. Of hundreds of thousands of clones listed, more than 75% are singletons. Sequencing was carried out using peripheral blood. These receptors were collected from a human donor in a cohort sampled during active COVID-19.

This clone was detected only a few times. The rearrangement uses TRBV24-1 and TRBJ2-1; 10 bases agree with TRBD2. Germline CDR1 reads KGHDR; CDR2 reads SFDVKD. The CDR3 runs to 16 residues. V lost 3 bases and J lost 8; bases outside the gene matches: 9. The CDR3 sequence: CATSDRRVAGGHEQFF. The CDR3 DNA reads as TGTGCCACCAGTGATCGTCGGGTAGCGGGAGGCCATGAGCAGTTCTTC.

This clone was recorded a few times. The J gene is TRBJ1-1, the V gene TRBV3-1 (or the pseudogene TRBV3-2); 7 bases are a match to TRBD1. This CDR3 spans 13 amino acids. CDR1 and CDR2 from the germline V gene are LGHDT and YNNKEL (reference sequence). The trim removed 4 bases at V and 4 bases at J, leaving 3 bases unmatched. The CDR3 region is CASSLRTGTEAFF. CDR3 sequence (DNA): TGTGCCAGCAGCCTGAGGACAGGCACTGAAGCTTTCTTT.

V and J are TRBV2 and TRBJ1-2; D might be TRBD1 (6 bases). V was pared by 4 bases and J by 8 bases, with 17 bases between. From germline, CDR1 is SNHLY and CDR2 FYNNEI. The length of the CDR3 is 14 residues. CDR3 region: CASSVGQPVRGYTF. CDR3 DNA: TGTGCCAGCAGTGTAGGACAGCCCGTGAGGGGCTACACCTTC.

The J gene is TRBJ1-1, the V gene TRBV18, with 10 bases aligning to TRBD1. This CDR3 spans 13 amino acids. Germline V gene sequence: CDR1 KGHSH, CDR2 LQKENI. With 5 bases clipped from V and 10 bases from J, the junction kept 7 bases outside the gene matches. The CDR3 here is CASSDGQGGIAFF. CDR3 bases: TGTGCCAGCTCAGACGGACAGGGGGGGATAGCTTTCTTT. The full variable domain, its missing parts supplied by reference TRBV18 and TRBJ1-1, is NAGVMQNPRHLVRRRGQEARLRCSPMKGHSHVYWYRQLPEEGLKFMVYLQKENIIDESGMPKERFSAEFPKEGPSILRIQQVVRGDSAAYFCASSDGQGGIAFFGQGTRLTVV.

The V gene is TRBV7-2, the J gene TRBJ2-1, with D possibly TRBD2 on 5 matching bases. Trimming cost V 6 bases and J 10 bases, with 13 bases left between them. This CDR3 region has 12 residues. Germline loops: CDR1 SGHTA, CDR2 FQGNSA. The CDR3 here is CASRVDFIEQFF. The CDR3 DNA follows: TGTGCCAGCAGGGTGGACTTTATAGAGCAGTTCTTC.

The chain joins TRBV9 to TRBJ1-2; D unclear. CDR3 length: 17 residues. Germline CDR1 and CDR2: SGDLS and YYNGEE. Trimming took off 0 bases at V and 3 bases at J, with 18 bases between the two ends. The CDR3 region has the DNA TGTGCCAGCAGCGTAGCTACGGGGATTATGCCCTACTATGGCTACACCTTC. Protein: CASSVATGIMPYYGYTF.

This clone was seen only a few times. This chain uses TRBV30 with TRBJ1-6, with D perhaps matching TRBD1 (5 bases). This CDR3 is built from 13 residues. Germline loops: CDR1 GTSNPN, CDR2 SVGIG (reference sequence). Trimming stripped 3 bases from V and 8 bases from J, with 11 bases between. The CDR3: CAWRGGEYSPLHF. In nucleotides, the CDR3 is TGTGCCTGGAGGGGAGGGGAGTATTCACCCCTCCACTTT.

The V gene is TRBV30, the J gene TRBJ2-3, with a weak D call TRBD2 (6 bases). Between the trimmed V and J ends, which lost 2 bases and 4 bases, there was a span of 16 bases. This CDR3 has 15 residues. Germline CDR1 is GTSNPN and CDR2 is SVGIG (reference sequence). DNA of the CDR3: TGTGCCTGGAGTCTTATGACTAGTTCTGCAGATACGCAGTATTTT. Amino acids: CAWSLMTSSADTQYF.

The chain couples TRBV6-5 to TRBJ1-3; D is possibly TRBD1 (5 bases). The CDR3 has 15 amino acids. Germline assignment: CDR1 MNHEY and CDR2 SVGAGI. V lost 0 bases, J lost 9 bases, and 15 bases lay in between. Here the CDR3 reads CASSYSGGRRSTIYF. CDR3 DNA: TGTGCCAGCAGTTACTCCGGGGGGAGGCGGAGCACCATATATTTT.

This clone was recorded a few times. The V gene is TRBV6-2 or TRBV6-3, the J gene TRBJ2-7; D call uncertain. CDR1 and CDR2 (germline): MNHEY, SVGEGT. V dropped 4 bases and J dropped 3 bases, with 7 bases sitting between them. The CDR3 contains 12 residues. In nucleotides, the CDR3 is TGTGCCAGCAGTTGGAGTGTCTACGAGCAGTACTTC. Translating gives CASSWSVYEQYF.

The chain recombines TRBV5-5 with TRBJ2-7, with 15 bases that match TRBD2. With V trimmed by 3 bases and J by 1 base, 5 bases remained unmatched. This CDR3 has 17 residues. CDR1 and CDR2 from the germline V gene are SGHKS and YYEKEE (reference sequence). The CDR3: CASSSGTSGRRSYEQYF. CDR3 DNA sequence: TGTGCCAGCAGCTCCGGGACTAGCGGGAGGCGGTCCTACGAGCAGTACTTC.

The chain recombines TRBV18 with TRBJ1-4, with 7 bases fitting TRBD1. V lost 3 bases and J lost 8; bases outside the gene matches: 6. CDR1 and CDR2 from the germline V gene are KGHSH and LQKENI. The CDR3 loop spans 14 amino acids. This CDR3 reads CASSPGQRGEKLFF. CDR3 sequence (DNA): TGTGCCAGCTCACCGGGACAGAGAGGAGAAAAACTGTTTTTT.

CDR3 residues: CASSLTRPAGQFF. The CDR3 region has the DNA TGTGCCAGCAGCTTAACTAGGCCGGCGGGGCAGTTCTTC. The chain carries TRBV7-8 and TRBJ2-1; D possibly corresponds to TRBD2 (5 bases). This CDR3 has 13 amino acids. Germline V gives CDR1 SGHVS, CDR2 FQNEAQ. The V and J ends lost 2 bases and 12 bases respectively, with 14 bases between them.

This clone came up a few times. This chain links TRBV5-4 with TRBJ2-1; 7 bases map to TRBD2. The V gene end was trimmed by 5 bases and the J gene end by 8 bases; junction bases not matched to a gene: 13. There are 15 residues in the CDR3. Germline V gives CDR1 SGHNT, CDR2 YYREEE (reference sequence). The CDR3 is CASSSGQSGVDEQFF. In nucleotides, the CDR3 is TGTGCCAGCAGTTCGGGGCAGAGCGGGGTCGATGAGCAGTTCTTC.

In DNA form, the CDR3 reads TGCGCCAGCAGCCAAGAGTGGCTAGCGGGGCTTAGCACAGATACGCAGTATTTT. Translation gives CASSQEWLAGLSTDTQYF. The rearrangement links TRBV4-1 to TRBJ2-3; 9 nucleotides line up with TRBD2. This CDR3 spans 18 amino acids. Unmatched junction bases numbered 7, after V lost 0 bases and J lost 0 bases. CDR1 and CDR2 (germline): MGHRA, YSYEKL.

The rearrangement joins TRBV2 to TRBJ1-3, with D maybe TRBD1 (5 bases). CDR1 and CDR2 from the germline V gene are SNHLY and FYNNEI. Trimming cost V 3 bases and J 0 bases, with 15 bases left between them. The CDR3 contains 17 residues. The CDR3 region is CASSESWGVLSGNTIYF. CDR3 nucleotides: TGTGCCAGCAGTGAGTCTTGGGGCGTCCTCTCTGGAAACACCATATATTTT.

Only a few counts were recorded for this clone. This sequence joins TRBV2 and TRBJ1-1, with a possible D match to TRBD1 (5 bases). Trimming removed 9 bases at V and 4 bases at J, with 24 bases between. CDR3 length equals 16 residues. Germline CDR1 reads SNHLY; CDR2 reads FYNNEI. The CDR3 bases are TGTGCCAGTAACGCAGGGAGCCCGGGGCGGGGCACTGAAGCTTTCTTT. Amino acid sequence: CASNAGSPGRGTEAFF.

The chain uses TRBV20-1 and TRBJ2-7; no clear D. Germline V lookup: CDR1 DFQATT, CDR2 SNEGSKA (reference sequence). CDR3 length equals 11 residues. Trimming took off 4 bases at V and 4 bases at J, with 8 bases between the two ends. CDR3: CSAMRIYEQYF. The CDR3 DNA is TGCAGTGCTATGCGGATTTACGAGCAGTACTTC.

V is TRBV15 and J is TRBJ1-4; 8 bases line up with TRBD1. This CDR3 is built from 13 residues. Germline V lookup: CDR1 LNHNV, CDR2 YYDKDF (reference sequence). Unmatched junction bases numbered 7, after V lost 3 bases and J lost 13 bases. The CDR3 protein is CATSSERTGRLFF. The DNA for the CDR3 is TGTGCCACCAGCAGTGAGCGGACAGGGAGACTGTTTTTT.

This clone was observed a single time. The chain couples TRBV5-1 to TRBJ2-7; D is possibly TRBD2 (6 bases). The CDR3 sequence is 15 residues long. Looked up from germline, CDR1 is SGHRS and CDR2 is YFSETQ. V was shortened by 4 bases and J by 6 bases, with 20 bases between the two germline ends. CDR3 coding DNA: TGCGCCAGCAGCGCGGGACTCCTTTACCCCACCGAGCAGTACTTC. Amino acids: CASSAGLLYPTEQYF.

CDR3 DNA: TGTGCCAGCAGTTACTCGAGGCGGAACTATGGCTACACCTTC. It codes for CASSYSRRNYGYTF. This sequence joins TRBV6-2 or TRBV6-3 and TRBJ1-2; no clear D gene. V lost 0 bases and J lost 2, with 7 bases in between. The germline CDR1 and CDR2 sequences are MNHEY and SVGEGT. The length of the CDR3 is 14 residues.

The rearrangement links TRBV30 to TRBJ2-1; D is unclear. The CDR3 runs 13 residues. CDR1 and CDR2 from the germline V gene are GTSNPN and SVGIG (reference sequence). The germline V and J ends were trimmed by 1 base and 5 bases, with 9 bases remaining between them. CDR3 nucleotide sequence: TGTGCCTGGAGTGGGGCGTGGGACAATGAGCAGTTCTTC. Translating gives CAWSGAWDNEQFF.

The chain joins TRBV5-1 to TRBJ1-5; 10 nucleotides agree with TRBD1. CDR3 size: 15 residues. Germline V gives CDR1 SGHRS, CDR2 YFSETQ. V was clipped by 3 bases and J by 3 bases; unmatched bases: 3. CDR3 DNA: TGCGCCAGCAGCTCCGGGACAGGGGTCAATCAGCCCCAGCATTTT. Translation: CASSSGTGVNQPQHF. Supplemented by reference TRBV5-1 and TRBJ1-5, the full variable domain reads KAGVTQTPRYLIKTRGQQVTLSCSPISGHRSVSWYQQTPGQGLQFLFEYFSETQRNKGNFPGRFSGRQFSNSRSEMNVSTLELGDSALYLCASSSGTGVNQPQHFGDGTRLSIL.

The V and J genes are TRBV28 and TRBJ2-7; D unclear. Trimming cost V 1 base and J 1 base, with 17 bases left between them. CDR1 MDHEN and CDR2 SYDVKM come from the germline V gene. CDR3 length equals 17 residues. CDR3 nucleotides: TGTGCCAGCAGTTTATTTACCGGCGGATTCAAGTCCTACGAGCAGTACTTC. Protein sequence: CASSLFTGGFKSYEQYF.

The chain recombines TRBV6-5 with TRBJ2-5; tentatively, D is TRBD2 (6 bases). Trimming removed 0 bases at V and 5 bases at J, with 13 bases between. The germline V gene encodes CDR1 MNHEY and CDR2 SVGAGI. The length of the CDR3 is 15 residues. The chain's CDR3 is CASSYSVRREETQYF. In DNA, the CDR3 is TGTGCCAGCAGTTACTCCGTTCGACGGGAGGAGACCCAGTACTTC.

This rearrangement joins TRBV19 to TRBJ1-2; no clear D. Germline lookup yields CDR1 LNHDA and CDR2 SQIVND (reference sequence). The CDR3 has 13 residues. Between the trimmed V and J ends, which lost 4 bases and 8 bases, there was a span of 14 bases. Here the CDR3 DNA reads TGTGCCAGTAGTACTAACCCCCCCGGGGGCTACACCTTC. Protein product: CASSTNPPGGYTF.

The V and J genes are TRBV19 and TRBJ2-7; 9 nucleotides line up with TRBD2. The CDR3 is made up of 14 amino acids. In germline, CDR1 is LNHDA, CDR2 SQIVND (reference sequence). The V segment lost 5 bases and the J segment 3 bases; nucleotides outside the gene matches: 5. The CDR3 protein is CASSPLAGVYEQYF. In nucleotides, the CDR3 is TGTGCCAGTAGTCCTTTAGCGGGGGTCTACGAGCAGTACTTC.

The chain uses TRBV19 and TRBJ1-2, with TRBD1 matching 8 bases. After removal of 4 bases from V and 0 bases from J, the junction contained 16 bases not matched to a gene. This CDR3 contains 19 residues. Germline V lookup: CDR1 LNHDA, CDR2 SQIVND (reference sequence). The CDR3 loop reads CASSTRRTGTSPANYGYTF. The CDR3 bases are TGTGCCAGTAGTACAAGGCGGACAGGGACCTCCCCAGCTAACTATGGCTACACCTTC.

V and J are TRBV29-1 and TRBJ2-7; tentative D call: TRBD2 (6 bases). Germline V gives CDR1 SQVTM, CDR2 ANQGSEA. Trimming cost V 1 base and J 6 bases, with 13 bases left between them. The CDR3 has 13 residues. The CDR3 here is CSVEVSRGGEQYF. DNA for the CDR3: TGCAGCGTTGAAGTCTCGCGGGGAGGCGAGCAGTACTTC.